This T cell receptor (beta chain) appears in the sequencing data of a study of T cell repertoires in cytomegalovirus infection. Study context: It was the public TCR beta signatures that indicated both CMV infection and matching HLA type.

The sample holds a few counts of this clonotype. The antigen is unknown. The junction does not match germline at one end; this may be a read error. The CDR3 has 12 residues. Germline CDR1 reads LGHNA; CDR2 reads YNFKEQ. Study conclusions and caveats: Carriage of CMV together with the relevant HLA was identifiable through cumulative public TCR beta family frequency.

MiXCR, applied by TCRdb to the reads, yields one record per CDR3 protein. The profile covers fewer than 250,000 distinct CDR3 sequences, with roughly 20% appearing a single time and 18% taken by the ten largest. The sequenced material came from CD8+ T cells from PBMCs. This TCR derives from a human donor in good health (CMV status not recorded). Some clones in this sample may be carry-over from other donors' samples. The V and J genes are TRBV4-2 and TRBJ1-1; 7 bases are shared with TRBD1. The CDR3 protein is CASSQADRVFLF. CDR3 bases: TGTGCCAGCAGCCAAGCCGACAGGGTCTTTCTATTT.